This is a list of T cell receptor beta chains from one sample in a study of cytomegalovirus exposure and HLA in healthy donors. Profiled with immunoSEQ multiplex PCR; TCRdb holds only in-frame clones, not every one. This table holds under 110,000 clones, around 82% found once. Material for sequencing was PBMCs. All receptors derive from a man aged 50-60 years in good health and CMV-seronegative. The CDR3 runs from the conserved cysteine through the conserved F or W. The D gene is left open where the match is weak. Some rows mark clone size as missing; the rest say once, few, many or name a class of expanded clone.

abundance: NA
v_gene: TRBV7-6
d_gene: TRBD1
j_gene: TRBJ1-3
CDR3nt: TGTGCCAGCAGCTCGGGACAGGATAAGCACACCATATATTTT
CDR3aa: CASSSGQDKHTIYF

abundance: NA
v_gene: TRBV30
d_gene: TRBD2
j_gene: TRBJ2-3
CDR3nt: TGTGCCTGGAGTGGTAAAAGCGGGGCCGGGGATACGCAGTATTTT
CDR3aa: CAWSGKSGAGDTQYF

abundance: NA
v_gene: TRBV14
d_gene: NA
j_gene: TRBJ2-7
CDR3nt: TGTGCCAGCAGCCAAGCACATCTTTTCCAGCAGTACTTC
CDR3aa: CASSQAHLFQQYF

abundance: few
v_gene: TRBV5-1
d_gene: NA
j_gene: TRBJ1-5
CDR3nt: TGCGCCAGCAGCTTTAGTAGCAATCAGCCCCAGCATTTT
CDR3aa: CASSFSSNQPQHF

abundance: NA
v_gene: TRBV7-6
d_gene: NA
j_gene: TRBJ2-5
CDR3nt: TGTGCCAGCAGCTGGACAAGAGAAGAGACCCAGTACTTC
CDR3aa: CASSWTREETQYF

abundance: NA
v_gene: TRBV6-1
d_gene: NA
j_gene: TRBJ2-1
CDR3nt: TGTGCCAGCAGTGCCCCAGGGTTAAGGGAGCAGTTCTTC
CDR3aa: CASSAPGLREQFF

abundance: once
v_gene: TRBV4-1
d_gene: NA
j_gene: TRBJ2-7
CDR3nt: TGCGCCAGCAGCCAAGGATTGGACAGTTTCAACGAGCAGTACTTC
CDR3aa: CASSQGLDSFNEQYF

abundance: NA
v_gene: TRBV6-1
d_gene: TRBD1
j_gene: TRBJ2-1
CDR3nt: TGTGCCAGCTCGTTTGAGACGTGGGACAGGGGGCTCTTC
CDR3aa: CASSFETWDRGLF

abundance: NA
v_gene: TRBV19
d_gene: NA
j_gene: TRBJ1-6
CDR3nt: TGTGCCAGTAGCTTGTCTTATAATTCACCCCTCCACTTT
CDR3aa: CASSLSYNSPLHF

abundance: NA
v_gene: TRBV7-8
d_gene: NA
j_gene: TRBJ1-5
CDR3nt: TGTGCCAGCAGCCTCGCAGGTGGCGATCAGCCCCAGCATTTT
CDR3aa: CASSLAGGDQPQHF

abundance: NA
v_gene: TRBV6-1
d_gene: TRBD2
j_gene: TRBJ2-2
CDR3nt: TGTGCCAGCGCTCAACTAGCGGGGGGGAACGGGGAGCTGTTTTTT
CDR3aa: CASAQLAGGNGELFF

abundance: NA
v_gene: TRBV7-2
d_gene: TRBD1
j_gene: TRBJ2-7
CDR3nt: TGTGCCAGCAGCTTAGGAGGGGGCCACTACGAGCAGTACTTC
CDR3aa: CASSLGGGHYEQYF

abundance: NA
v_gene: TRBV5-6
d_gene: NA
j_gene: TRBJ1-1
CDR3nt: TGTGCCAGCAGCTTGGACAGGTTTTCTGAAGCTTTCTTT
CDR3aa: CASSLDRFSEAFF

abundance: few
v_gene: TRBV15
d_gene: TRBD2
j_gene: TRBJ2-1
CDR3nt: TGTGCCACCAGCTCCAGGCCGGGAGGTGGCTCCTACAATGAGCAGTTCTTC
CDR3aa: CATSSRPGGGSYNEQFF

abundance: NA
v_gene: TRBV5-6
d_gene: TRBD2
j_gene: TRBJ2-5
CDR3nt: TGTGCCAGCAGCATCGGACTAGCGGGGGGGGGAGGGGAGACCCAGTACTTC
CDR3aa: CASSIGLAGGGGETQYF

abundance: NA
v_gene: TRBV19
d_gene: NA
j_gene: TRBJ1-4
CDR3nt: TGTGCCAGTAGTCAGACGACAGGAGCAGATGAAAAACTGTTTTTT
CDR3aa: CASSQTTGADEKLFF

abundance: NA
v_gene: TRBV10-3
d_gene: NA
j_gene: TRBJ2-5
CDR3nt: TGTGCCATCAGTGAGTCGCGGACTGGGGAGGAGACCCAGTACTTC
CDR3aa: CAISESRTGEETQYF

abundance: NA
v_gene: TRBV11-3
d_gene: NA
j_gene: TRBJ1-1
CDR3nt: TGTGCCAGCAGCTTCGGCAGGGGCACTGAAGCTTTCTTT
CDR3aa: CASSFGRGTEAFF

abundance: NA
v_gene: TRBV25-1
d_gene: NA
j_gene: TRBJ2-1
CDR3nt: TGTGCCAGCACGTCGGGGGTGGCCTACAATGAGCAGTTCTTC
CDR3aa: CASTSGVAYNEQFF

abundance: NA
v_gene: TRBV5-1
d_gene: NA
j_gene: TRBJ1-1
CDR3nt: TGCGCCAGCAGCTCCTTAGGGGGCACTGAAGCTTTCTTT
CDR3aa: CASSSLGGTEAFF

abundance: NA
v_gene: TRBV19
d_gene: NA
j_gene: TRBJ1-5
CDR3nt: TGTGCCAGTAGTTCCCGGGACACCAACAATCAGCCCCAGCATTTT
CDR3aa: CASSSRDTNNQPQHF

abundance: NA
v_gene: TRBV7-9
d_gene: TRBD2
j_gene: TRBJ2-3
CDR3nt: TGTGCCAGCAGCATCTCTAGCGGGGGGACAGATACGCAGTATTTT
CDR3aa: CASSISSGGTDTQYF

abundance: few
v_gene: TRBV7-9
d_gene: NA
j_gene: TRBJ1-1
CDR3nt: TGTGCCAGCAGCTTTAGCACTGAAGCTTTCTTT
CDR3aa: CASSFSTEAFF

abundance: NA
v_gene: TRBV6-5
d_gene: NA
j_gene: TRBJ2-2
CDR3nt: TGTGCCAGCAGAGGACAAGTCACCGGGGAGCTGTTTTTT
CDR3aa: CASRGQVTGELFF

abundance: NA
v_gene: TRBV19
d_gene: NA
j_gene: TRBJ1-2
CDR3nt: TGTGCCAGTAGTATCCCTCGGAGGCCCCAGGGGAGCGGCTACACCTTC
CDR3aa: CASSIPRRPQGSGYTF

abundance: once
v_gene: TRBV13
d_gene: TRBD1
j_gene: TRBJ2-5
CDR3nt: TGTGCCAGCAGCATCGACAGGGGAGAGACCCAGTACTTC
CDR3aa: CASSIDRGETQYF

abundance: NA
v_gene: TRBV30
d_gene: NA
j_gene: TRBJ2-3
CDR3nt: TGTGCCTGGATCGCCAGGCCGTCCACAGATACGCAGTATTTT
CDR3aa: CAWIARPSTDTQYF

abundance: NA
v_gene: TRBV5-4
d_gene: NA
j_gene: TRBJ2-7
CDR3nt: TGTGCCAGCAGCTTGACAGGGAATAGGTACGAGCAGTACTTC
CDR3aa: CASSLTGNRYEQYF

abundance: NA
v_gene: TRBV9
d_gene: NA
j_gene: TRBJ1-1
CDR3nt: TGTGCCAGCAGCGCTCTATCACGGACTGAAGCTTTCTTT
CDR3aa: CASSALSRTEAFF

abundance: NA
v_gene: TRBV5-1
d_gene: TRBD1
j_gene: TRBJ1-1
CDR3nt: TGCGCCAGCAGCACACCGGGACAGTATAATGAAGCTTTCTTT
CDR3aa: CASSTPGQYNEAFF

abundance: few
v_gene: TRBV9
d_gene: TRBD2
j_gene: TRBJ2-5
CDR3nt: TGTGCCAGCAGCGTAGGGGCGGGGGGGCATCAAGAGACCCAGTACTTC
CDR3aa: CASSVGAGGHQETQYF

abundance: few
v_gene: TRBV29-1
d_gene: NA
j_gene: TRBJ1-2
CDR3nt: TGCAGCGTGGGGGGAACCTATGGCTACACCTTC
CDR3aa: CSVGGTYGYTF

abundance: NA
v_gene: TRBV6-6
d_gene: TRBD1
j_gene: TRBJ2-7
CDR3nt: TGTGCCAGCAGTCCGGGACAGGGGGCATACGAGCAGTACTTC
CDR3aa: CASSPGQGAYEQYF

abundance: NA
v_gene: TRBV19
d_gene: TRBD1
j_gene: TRBJ2-7
CDR3nt: TGTGCCAGTAGTGCAAGCAGGGGGAGCTACGAGCAGTACTTC
CDR3aa: CASSASRGSYEQYF

abundance: NA
v_gene: TRBV7-7
d_gene: NA
j_gene: TRBJ2-7
CDR3nt: TGTGCTAGCAGAACAAAGAGGGACGAGCAGTACTTC
CDR3aa: CASRTKRDEQYF

abundance: once
v_gene: TRBV10-2
d_gene: TRBD1
j_gene: TRBJ1-5
CDR3nt: TGCGCCAGCAGTGAGTCACAGGGGAGAAGCAATCAGCCCCAGCATTTT
CDR3aa: CASSESQGRSNQPQHF

abundance: NA
v_gene: TRBV28
d_gene: TRBD1
j_gene: TRBJ1-1
CDR3nt: TGTGCCAGCAGGTCACATACACCCAAACAGGGGAAGCGCACTGAAGCTTTCTTT
CDR3aa: CASRSHTPKQGKRTEAFF

abundance: few
v_gene: TRBV5-1
d_gene: NA
j_gene: TRBJ2-1
CDR3nt: TGCGCCAGCAGCTTGGGACAGTACAATGAGCAGTTCTTC
CDR3aa: CASSLGQYNEQFF

abundance: NA
v_gene: TRBV18
d_gene: TRBD1
j_gene: TRBJ1-5
CDR3nt: TGTGCCAGCTCACCGGGGACAGGGAATCAGCCCCAGCATTTT
CDR3aa: CASSPGTGNQPQHF

abundance: NA
v_gene: TRBV7-9
d_gene: NA
j_gene: TRBJ1-1
CDR3nt: TGTGCCAGCAGCCCCTCCCGAGACACTGAAGCTTTCTTT
CDR3aa: CASSPSRDTEAFF

abundance: NA
v_gene: TRBV6-5
d_gene: TRBD1
j_gene: TRBJ1-5
CDR3nt: TGTGCCAGCAGTTACGGTGGACAGGGACATCAGCCCCAGCATTTT
CDR3aa: CASSYGGQGHQPQHF

abundance: NA
v_gene: TRBV5-1
d_gene: TRBD1
j_gene: TRBJ2-5
CDR3nt: TGCGCCAGCACCCTGACAGGGGAGCAGGGGACCCAGTACTTC
CDR3aa: CASTLTGEQGTQYF

abundance: NA
v_gene: TRBV6-4
d_gene: NA
j_gene: TRBJ1-2
CDR3nt: TGTGCCAGCCGCGAAAATTTGGGGCGCAACTATGGCTACACCTTC
CDR3aa: CASRENLGRNYGYTF

abundance: once
v_gene: TRBV5-1
d_gene: TRBD2
j_gene: TRBJ2-5
CDR3nt: TGCGCCAGCAGCCCCGGGGGAACTAGCGGGGAATTCCAAGAGACCCAGTACTTC
CDR3aa: CASSPGGTSGEFQETQYF

abundance: NA
v_gene: TRBV19
d_gene: TRBD2
j_gene: TRBJ2-4
CDR3nt: TGTGCCAGTAGTATCTCCGCCGGGGGGGCCAAAAACATTCAGTACTTC
CDR3aa: CASSISAGGAKNIQYF

abundance: once
v_gene: TRBV29-1
d_gene: NA
j_gene: TRBJ1-4
CDR3nt: TGCAGCGTGGGGACTGGGGGAAATGAAAAACTGTTTTTT
CDR3aa: CSVGTGGNEKLFF

abundance: NA
v_gene: TRBV2
d_gene: TRBD1
j_gene: TRBJ2-3
CDR3nt: TGTGCCAGCAGTCGGGGGCAGGGGGCCGCAGATACGCAGTATTTT
CDR3aa: CASSRGQGAADTQYF

abundance: NA
v_gene: TRBV27
d_gene: TRBD1
j_gene: TRBJ2-2
CDR3nt: TGTGCCAGCAGTCCCGGGACAGGGGGGACCGGGGAGCTGTTTTTT
CDR3aa: CASSPGTGGTGELFF

abundance: NA
v_gene: TRBV6-1
d_gene: NA
j_gene: TRBJ1-2
CDR3nt: TGTGCCAGCAGTGACAGGAACTATGGCTACACCTTC
CDR3aa: CASSDRNYGYTF

abundance: NA
v_gene: TRBV7-8
d_gene: TRBD1
j_gene: TRBJ2-5
CDR3nt: TGTGCCAGCAGCTTAGGACAGGGTGCGACCCAGTACTTC
CDR3aa: CASSLGQGATQYF

abundance: few
v_gene: TRBV11-2
d_gene: NA
j_gene: TRBJ2-1
CDR3nt: TGTGCCAGCAGCTTTCAGGGCGATGAGCAGTTCTTC
CDR3aa: CASSFQGDEQFF

abundance: NA
v_gene: TRBV7-8
d_gene: NA
j_gene: TRBJ1-1
CDR3nt: TGTGCCAGCAGCTTAGCGACAGGAACCACTGAAGCTTTCTTT
CDR3aa: CASSLATGTTEAFF

abundance: NA
v_gene: TRBV5-1
d_gene: TRBD2
j_gene: TRBJ2-5
CDR3nt: TGCGCCAGCACTACCGGGCGGGGGGAGACCCAGTACTTC
CDR3aa: CASTTGRGETQYF

abundance: NA
v_gene: TRBV6-5
d_gene: NA
j_gene: TRBJ1-1
CDR3nt: TGTGCCAGCAGCAACGGGGGTTGGGTATCAGCTTTCTTT
CDR3aa: CASSNGGWVSAFF

abundance: once
v_gene: TRBV6-6
d_gene: NA
j_gene: TRBJ2-3
CDR3nt: TGTGCCAGCAGCCAACAGGGCGCAGATACGCAGTATTTT
CDR3aa: CASSQQGADTQYF